What follows is one T cell receptor beta chain and its context. Antigen specificity is unknown. For CDR3 and TCR beta VDJ profiling, genomic DNA was the template used. One entry per CDR3 protein results from TCRdb running MiXCR on the reads. The sample holds approximately 59,000 distinct CDR3 sequences; around 57% are singletons and the top ten take 16%. The CDR3 contains 13 residues. Trimming cost V 5 bases and J 5 bases, with 7 bases left between them. Germline-derived CDR1 and CDR2 are MNHEY and SVGEGT. The data stem from a study of CD8+CD57+ T cells in acquired aplastic anemia. General study points: Patients and controls shared under 35 CD8+ CDR3 sequences, highly expressed in patients. CD8+ Simpson's diversity did not differ significantly between patients and controls.

Previously, flow cytometry had revealed CD8+CD57+ cell expansion in the patients chosen for sequencing. All patients were therapy-naive when blood was sampled. V usage is TRBV6-2 or TRBV6-3 and J usage is TRBJ1-6; TRBD1 is a possible D gene (6 bases). This TCR came from a human donor with aplastic anemia. Material: sorted CD4+, CD8+, or CD8+CD57+ T cells (not recorded which) from PBMCs. CDR3 coding DNA: TGTGCCAGCAGTCCAGGGGATAATTCACCCCTCCACTTT. Amino acids: CASSPGDNSPLHF.